The source of this TCR beta chain is a study of cytomegalovirus exposure and HLA in healthy donors. Whole-study findings and limits: TCR beta V segments were, for the most part, productive about 87% or about 30% of the time in an earlier analysis.

Germline assignment: CDR1 LNHNV and CDR2 YYDKDF (reference sequence). The junction had 2 bases not matched to a gene; V was cut back by 0 bases and J by 3 bases. The CDR3 totals 15 residues. To note about this clone: Its target is not known. This same CDR3 is encoded by further DNA sequences in the sample.

Primers: 60 Vbeta forward and 13 Jbeta reverse. TCRdb's table, derived via immunoSEQ multiplex PCR, lists solely in-frame clones and lacks some. The profile shows hundreds of thousands of clones, about 80% of them singletons. The TCR was taken from a middle-aged man in good health and CMV-seropositive. V gene TRBV15 combines with J gene TRBJ1-5; the match to TRBD1 covers 7 bases. The material sequenced was PBMCs. CDR3 in amino acids: CATSRETGFNQPQHF. Written as DNA, the CDR3 is TGTGCCACCAGCAGAGAGACAGGGTTCAATCAGCCCCAGCATTTT. Full variable domain (rest looked up from reference TRBV15 and TRBJ1-5): DAMVIQNPRYQVTQFGKPVTLSCSQTLNHNVMYWYQQKSSQAPKLLFHYYDKDFNNEADTPDNFQSRRPNTSFCFLDIRSPGLGDTAMYLCATSRETGFNQPQHFGDGTRLSIL.